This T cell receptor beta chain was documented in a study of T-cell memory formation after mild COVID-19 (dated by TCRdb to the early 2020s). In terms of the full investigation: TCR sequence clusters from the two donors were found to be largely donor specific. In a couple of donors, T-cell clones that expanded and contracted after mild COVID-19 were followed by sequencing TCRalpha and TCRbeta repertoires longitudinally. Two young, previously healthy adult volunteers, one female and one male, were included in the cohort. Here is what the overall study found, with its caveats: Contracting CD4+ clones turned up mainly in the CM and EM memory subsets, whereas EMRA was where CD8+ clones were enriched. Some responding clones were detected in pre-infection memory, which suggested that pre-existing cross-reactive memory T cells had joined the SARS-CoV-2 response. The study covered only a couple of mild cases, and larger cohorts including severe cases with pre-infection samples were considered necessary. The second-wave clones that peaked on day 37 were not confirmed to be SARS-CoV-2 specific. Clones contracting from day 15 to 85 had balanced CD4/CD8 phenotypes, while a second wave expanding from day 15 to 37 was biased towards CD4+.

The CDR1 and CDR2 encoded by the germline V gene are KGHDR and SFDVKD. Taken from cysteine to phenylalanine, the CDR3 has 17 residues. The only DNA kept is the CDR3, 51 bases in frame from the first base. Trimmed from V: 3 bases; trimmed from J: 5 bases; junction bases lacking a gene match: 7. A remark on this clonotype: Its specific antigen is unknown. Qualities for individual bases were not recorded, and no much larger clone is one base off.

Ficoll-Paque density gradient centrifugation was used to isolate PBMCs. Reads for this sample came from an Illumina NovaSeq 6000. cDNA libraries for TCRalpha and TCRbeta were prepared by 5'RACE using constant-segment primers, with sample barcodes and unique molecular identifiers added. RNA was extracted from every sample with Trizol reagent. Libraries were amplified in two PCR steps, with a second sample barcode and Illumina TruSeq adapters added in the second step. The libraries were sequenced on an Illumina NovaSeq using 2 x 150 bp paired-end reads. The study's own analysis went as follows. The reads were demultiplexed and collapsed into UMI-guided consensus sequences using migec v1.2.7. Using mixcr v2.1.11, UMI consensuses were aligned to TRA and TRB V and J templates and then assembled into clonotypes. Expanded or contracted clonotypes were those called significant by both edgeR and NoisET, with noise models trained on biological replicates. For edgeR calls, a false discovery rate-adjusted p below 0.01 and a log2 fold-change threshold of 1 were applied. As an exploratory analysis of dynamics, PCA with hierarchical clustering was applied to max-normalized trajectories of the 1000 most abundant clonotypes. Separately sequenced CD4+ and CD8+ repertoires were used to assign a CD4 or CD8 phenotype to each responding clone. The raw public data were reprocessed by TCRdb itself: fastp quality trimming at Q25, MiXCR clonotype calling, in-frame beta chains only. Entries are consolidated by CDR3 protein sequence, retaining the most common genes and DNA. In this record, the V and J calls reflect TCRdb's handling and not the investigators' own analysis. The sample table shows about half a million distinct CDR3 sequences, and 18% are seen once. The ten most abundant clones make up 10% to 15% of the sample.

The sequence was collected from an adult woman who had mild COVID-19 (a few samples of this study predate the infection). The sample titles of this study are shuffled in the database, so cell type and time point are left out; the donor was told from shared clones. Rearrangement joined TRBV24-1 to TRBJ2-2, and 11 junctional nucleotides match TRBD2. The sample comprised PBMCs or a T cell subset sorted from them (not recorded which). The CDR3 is CATSDPQLAGDTGELFF. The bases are TGTGCCACCAGTGATCCTCAACTAGCGGGAGATACCGGGGAGCTGTTTTTT.